Sequencing of this T cell receptor beta chain was carried out in a study of shared clonotypes between healthy human individuals. Findings of the study overall: What limited the represented genetic and exposure-history diversity was the small number of donors.

Turning to this clone: Its cognate antigen is unknown.

Sequencing was performed with immunoSEQ multiplex PCR; in TCRdb, only in-frame clones are kept and a portion is missing. The sample includes about 2,500,000 clones, just over 90% of them seen just once. V lost 6 bases, J lost 4 bases, and 1 base stayed unmatched. This CDR3 is built from 13 residues. Germline assignment: CDR1 MNHEY and CDR2 SVGAGI. The sequence was obtained from a man between 18 and 29 years old in good health. Sequencing used naive CD4+ T cells sorted from blood. The subset: CD45RA+ positively selected. The V gene is TRBV6-5, the J gene TRBJ2-1; TRBD1 matches at 9 bases. The CDR3 loop reads CASRTGGYNEQFF. CDR3 DNA sequence: TGTGCCAGCAGGACAGGGGGGTACAATGAGCAGTTCTTC.